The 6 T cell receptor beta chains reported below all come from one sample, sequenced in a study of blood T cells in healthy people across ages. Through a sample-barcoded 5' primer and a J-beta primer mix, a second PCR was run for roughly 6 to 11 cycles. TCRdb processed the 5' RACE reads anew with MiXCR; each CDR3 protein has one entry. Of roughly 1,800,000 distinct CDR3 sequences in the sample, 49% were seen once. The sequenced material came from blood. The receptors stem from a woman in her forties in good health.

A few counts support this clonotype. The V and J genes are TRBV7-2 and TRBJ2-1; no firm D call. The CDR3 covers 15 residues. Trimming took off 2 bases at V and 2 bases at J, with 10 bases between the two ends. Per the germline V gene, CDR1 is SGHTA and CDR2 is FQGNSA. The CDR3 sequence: CASSLKERTYNEQFF. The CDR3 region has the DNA TGTGCCAGCAGCTTAAAAGAGCGTACCTACAATGAGCAGTTCTTC.

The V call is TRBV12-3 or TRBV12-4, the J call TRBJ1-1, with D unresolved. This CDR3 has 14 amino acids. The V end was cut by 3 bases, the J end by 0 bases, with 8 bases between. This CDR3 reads CASSLEGMNTEAFF. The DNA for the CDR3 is TGTGCCAGCAGTTTGGAAGGGATGAACACTGAAGCTTTCTTT.

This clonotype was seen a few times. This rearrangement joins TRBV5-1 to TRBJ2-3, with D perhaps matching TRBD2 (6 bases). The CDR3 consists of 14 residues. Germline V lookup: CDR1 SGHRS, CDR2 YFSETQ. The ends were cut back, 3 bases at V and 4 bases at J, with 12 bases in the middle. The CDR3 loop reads CASSYTSYADTQYF. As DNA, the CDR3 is TGCGCCAGCAGCTACACTAGCTACGCAGATACGCAGTATTTT.

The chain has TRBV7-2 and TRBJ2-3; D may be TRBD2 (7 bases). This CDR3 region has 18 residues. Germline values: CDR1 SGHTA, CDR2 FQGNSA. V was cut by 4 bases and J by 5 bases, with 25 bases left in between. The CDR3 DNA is TGTGCCAGCAGCTCTCTTAAGGGGGGGGGCCGGATGGTAGATACGCAGTATTTT. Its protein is CASSSLKGGGRMVDTQYF.

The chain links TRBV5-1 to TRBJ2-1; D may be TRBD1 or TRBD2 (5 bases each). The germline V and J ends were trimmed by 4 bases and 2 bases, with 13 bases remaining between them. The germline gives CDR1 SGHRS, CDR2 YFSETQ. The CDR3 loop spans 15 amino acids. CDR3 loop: CASSGGRRAYNEQFF. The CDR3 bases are TGCGCCAGCAGCGGGGGACGGAGAGCCTACAATGAGCAGTTCTTC.

The CDR3 nucleotides are TGCGCCAGCAGCCAAGATGGGGGGGCCAAAGAGACCCAGTACTTC. Translating gives CASSQDGGAKETQYF. The chain is built from TRBV4-3 and TRBJ2-5; TRBD2 might be the D (7 bases). This CDR3 is built from 15 residues. The V end lost 0 bases, the J end lost 3 bases, and 11 bases lay between the germline ends. The V gene's germline CDR1 is LGHNA and CDR2 YSLEER.